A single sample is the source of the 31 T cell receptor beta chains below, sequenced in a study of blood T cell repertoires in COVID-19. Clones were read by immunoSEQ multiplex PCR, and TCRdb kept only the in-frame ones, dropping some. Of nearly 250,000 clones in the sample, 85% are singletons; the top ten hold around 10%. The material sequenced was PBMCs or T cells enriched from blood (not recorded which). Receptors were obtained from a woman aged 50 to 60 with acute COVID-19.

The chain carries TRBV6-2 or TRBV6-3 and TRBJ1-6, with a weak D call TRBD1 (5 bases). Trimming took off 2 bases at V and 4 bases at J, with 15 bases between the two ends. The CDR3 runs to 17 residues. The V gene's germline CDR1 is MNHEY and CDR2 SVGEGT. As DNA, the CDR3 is TGTGCCAGCAGTTACCCCGCCGGGGGATCGTATAATTCACCCCTCCACTTT. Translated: CASSYPAGGSYNSPLHF.

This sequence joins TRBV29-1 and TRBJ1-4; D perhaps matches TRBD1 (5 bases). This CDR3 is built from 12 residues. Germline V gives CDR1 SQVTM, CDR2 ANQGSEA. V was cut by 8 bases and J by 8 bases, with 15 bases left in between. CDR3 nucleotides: TGCAGCTTCCTCCAGGGTACGGAAAAACTGTTTTTT. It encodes CSFLQGTEKLFF.

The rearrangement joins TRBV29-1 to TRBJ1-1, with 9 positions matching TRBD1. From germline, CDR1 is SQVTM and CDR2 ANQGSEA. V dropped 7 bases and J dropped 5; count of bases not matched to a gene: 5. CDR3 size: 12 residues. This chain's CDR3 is CSGRQGETEAFF. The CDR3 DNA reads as TGCAGCGGCCGACAGGGGGAAACTGAAGCTTTCTTT.

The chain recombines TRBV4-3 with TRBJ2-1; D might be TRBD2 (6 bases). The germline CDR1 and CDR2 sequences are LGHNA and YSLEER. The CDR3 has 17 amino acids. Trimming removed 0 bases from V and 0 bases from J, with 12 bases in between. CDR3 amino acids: CASSQDLAGSSYNEQFF. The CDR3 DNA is TGCGCCAGCAGCCAAGATCTCGCCGGGAGCTCCTACAATGAGCAGTTCTTC.

CDR3 region: CASRDREYGYTF. CDR3 sequence (DNA): TGTGCCAGCAGGGACAGGGAATATGGCTACACCTTC. The rearrangement uses TRBV12-3 or TRBV12-4 and TRBJ1-2; TRBD1 aligns across 8 bases. The CDR3 has 12 residues. V shed 6 bases and J 5 bases; nucleotides not matched to a gene: 2.

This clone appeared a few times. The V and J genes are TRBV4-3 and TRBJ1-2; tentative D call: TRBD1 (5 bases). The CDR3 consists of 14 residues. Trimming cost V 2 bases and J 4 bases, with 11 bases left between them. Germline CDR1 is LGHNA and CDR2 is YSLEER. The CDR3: CASSQSATVYGYTF. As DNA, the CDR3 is TGCGCCAGCAGCCAAAGCGCGACAGTCTATGGCTACACCTTC.

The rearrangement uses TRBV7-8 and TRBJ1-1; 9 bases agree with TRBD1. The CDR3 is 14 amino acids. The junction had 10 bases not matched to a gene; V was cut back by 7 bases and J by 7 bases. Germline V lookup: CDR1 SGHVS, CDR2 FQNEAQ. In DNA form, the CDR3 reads TGTGCCAGCACACGGGACAGGGTTGCCGGTGAAGCTTTCTTT. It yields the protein CASTRDRVAGEAFF.

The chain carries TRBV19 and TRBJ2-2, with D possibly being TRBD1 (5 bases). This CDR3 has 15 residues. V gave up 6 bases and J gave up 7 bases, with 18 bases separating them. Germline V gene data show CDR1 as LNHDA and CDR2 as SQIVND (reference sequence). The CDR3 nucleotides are TGTGCCAGTAGACCCCCTGCAGGGTCGATCGGGGAGCTGTTTTTT. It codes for CASRPPAGSIGELFF.

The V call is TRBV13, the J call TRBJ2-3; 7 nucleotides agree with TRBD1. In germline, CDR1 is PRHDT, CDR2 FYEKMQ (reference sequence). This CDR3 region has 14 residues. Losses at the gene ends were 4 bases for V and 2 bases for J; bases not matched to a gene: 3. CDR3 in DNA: TGTGCCAGCAGCTCGACAGGGATCACAGATACGCAGTATTTT. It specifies CASSSTGITDTQYF. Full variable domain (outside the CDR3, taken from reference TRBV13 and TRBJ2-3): AAGVIQSPRHLIKEKRETATLKCYPIPRHDTVYWYQQGPGQDPQFLISFYEKMQSDKGSIPDRFSAQQFSDYHSELNMSSLELGDSALYFCASSSTGITDTQYFGPGTRLTVL.

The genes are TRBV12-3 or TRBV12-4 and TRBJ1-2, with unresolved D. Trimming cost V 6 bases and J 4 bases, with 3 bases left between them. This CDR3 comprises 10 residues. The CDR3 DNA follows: TGTGCCAGCAGACTCTATGGCTACACCTTC. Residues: CASRLYGYTF.

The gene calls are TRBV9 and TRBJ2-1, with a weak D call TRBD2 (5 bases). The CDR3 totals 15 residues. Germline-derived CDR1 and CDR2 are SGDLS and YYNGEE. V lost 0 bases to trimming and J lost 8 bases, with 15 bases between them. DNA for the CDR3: TGTGCCAGCAGCGTAGGGGATAGCGCCTTCTATGAGCAGTTCTTC. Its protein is CASSVGDSAFYEQFF.

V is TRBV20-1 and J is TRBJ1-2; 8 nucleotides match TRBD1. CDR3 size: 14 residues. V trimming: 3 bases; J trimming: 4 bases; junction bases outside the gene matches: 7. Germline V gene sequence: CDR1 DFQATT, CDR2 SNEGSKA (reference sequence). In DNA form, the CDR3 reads TGCAGTGCTAGTTCAGGGGGCAATAGCTATGGCTACACCTTC. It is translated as CSASSGGNSYGYTF.

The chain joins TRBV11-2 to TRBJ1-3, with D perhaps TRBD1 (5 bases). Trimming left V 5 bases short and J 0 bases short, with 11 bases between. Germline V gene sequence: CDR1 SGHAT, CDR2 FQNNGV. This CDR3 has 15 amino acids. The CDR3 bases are TGTGCCAGCAGCCCGCAGGGAACCTCTGGAAACACCATATATTTT. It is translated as CASSPQGTSGNTIYF. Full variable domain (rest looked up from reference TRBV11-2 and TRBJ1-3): EAGVAQSPRYKIIEKRQSVAFWCNPISGHATLYWYQQILGQGPKLLIQFQNNGVVDDSQLPKDRFSAERLKGVDSTLKIQPAKLEDSAVYLCASSPQGTSGNTIYFGEGSWLTVV.

This CDR3 is CASSSRGDSYGYTF. CDR3 coding DNA: TGTGCCAGCAGCTCCCGAGGGGACAGCTATGGCTACACCTTC. The chain employs TRBV6-6 and TRBJ1-2; TRBD1 agrees at 7 bases. Per germline, CDR1 MNHNY and CDR2 SVGAGI (reference sequence). V lost 6 bases, J lost 4 bases, and 8 bases stayed unmatched. The CDR3 has 14 amino acids.

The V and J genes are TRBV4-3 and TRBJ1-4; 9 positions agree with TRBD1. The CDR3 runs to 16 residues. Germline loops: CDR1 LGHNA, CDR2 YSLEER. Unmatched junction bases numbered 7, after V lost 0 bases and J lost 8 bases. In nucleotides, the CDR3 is TGCGCCAGCAGCCAAGATCCGGGACAGGGTGGGGAAAAACTGTTTTTT. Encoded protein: CASSQDPGQGGEKLFF.

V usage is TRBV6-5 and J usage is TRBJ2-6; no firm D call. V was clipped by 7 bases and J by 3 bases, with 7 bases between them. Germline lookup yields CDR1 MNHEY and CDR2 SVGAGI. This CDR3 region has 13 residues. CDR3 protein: CASTLRGANVLTF. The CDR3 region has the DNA TGTGCCAGCACCCTCCGTGGGGCCAACGTCCTGACTTTC.

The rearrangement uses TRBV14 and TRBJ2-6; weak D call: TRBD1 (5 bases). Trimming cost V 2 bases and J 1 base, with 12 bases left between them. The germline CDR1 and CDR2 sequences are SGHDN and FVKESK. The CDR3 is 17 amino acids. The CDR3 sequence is CASSQQGTGSGANVLTF. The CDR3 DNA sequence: TGTGCCAGCAGCCAACAGGGAACTGGTTCTGGGGCCAACGTCCTGACTTTC.

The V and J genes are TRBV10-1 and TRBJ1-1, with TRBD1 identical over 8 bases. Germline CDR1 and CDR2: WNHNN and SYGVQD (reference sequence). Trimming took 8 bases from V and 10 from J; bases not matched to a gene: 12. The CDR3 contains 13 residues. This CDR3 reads CASSPGTGRIAFF. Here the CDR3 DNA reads TGCGCCAGCTCCCCCGGGACAGGAAGAATAGCTTTCTTT.

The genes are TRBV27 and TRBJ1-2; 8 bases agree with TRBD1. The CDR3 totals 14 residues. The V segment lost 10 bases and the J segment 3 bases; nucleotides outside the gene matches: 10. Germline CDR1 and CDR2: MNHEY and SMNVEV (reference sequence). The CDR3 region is CATRGTGYDYGYTF. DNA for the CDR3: TGTGCCACCAGGGGGACAGGTTATGACTATGGCTACACCTTC.

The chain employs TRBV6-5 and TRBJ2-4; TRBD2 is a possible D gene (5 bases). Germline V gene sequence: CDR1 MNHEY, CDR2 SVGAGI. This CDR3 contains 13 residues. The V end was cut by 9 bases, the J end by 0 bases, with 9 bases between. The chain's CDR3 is CASRDIAKNIQYF. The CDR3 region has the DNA TGTGCCAGTCGGGATATAGCCAAAAACATTCAGTACTTC.

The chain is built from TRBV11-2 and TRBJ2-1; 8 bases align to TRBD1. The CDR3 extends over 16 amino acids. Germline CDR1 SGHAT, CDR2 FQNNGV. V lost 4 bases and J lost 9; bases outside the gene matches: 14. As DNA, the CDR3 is TGTGCCAGCAGCTCCATCGGACAGGGTAGTTATAGTGAGCAGTTCTTC. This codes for CASSSIGQGSYSEQFF. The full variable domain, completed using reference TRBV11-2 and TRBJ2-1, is EAGVAQSPRYKIIEKRQSVAFWCNPISGHATLYWYQQILGQGPKLLIQFQNNGVVDDSQLPKDRFSAERLKGVDSTLKIQPAKLEDSAVYLCASSSIGQGSYSEQFFGPGTRLTVL.

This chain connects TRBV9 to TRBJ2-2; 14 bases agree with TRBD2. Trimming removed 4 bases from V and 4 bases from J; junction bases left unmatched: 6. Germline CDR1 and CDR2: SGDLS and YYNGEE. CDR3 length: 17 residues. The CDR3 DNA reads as TGTGCCAGCAGCTCTCCAGGGACTAGCGGGGGCACCGGGGAGCTGTTTTTT. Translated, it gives CASSSPGTSGGTGELFF.

The CDR3 spells CASSLQQGAYEQYF. The CDR3 nucleotides are TGTGCCAGCAGCTTACAACAGGGGGCGTACGAGCAGTACTTC. This chain connects TRBV7-2 to TRBJ2-7; 9 bases align to TRBD1. V lost 2 bases, J lost 4 bases, and 3 bases stayed unmatched. In germline, CDR1 is SGHTA, CDR2 FQGNSA. CDR3 length equals 14 residues.

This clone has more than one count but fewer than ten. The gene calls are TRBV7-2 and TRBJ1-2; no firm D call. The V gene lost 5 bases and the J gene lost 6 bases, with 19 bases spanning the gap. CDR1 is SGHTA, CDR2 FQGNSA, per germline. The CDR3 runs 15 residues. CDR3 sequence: CASSLQEGVANGYTF. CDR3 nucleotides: TGTGCCAGCAGCCTGCAGGAGGGAGTCGCTAATGGCTACACCTTC.

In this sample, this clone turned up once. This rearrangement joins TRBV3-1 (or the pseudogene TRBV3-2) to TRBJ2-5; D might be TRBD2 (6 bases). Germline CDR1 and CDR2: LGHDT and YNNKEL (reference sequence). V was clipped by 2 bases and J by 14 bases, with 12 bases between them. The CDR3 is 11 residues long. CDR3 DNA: TGTGCCAGCAGCCAACCGGGACTCCAATACTTC. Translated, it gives CASSQPGLQYF.

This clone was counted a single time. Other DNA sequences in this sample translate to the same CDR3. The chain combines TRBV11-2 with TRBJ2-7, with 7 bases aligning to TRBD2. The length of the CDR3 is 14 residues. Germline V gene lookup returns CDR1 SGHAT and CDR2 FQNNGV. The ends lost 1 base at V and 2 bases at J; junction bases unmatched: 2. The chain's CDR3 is CASSLVRGAYEQYF. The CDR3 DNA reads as TGTGCCAGCAGCTTAGTTCGGGGGGCCTACGAGCAGTACTTC.

CDR3 nucleotides: TGTGCCAGCAGCGTAGATCAACAGGGCTACGAGCAGTACTTC. It codes for CASSVDQQGYEQYF. V usage is TRBV9 and J usage is TRBJ2-7; TRBD1 is a possible D gene (6 bases). Trimming removed 0 bases from V and 3 bases from J, with 10 bases in between. The length of the CDR3 is 14 residues. Germline lookup yields CDR1 SGDLS and CDR2 YYNGEE. Filled out from reference TRBV9 and TRBJ2-7, the complete variable domain reads DSGVTQTPKHLITATGQRVTLRCSPRSGDLSVYWYQQSLDQGLQFLIQYYNGEERAKGNILERFSAQQFPDLHSELNLSSLELGDSALYFCASSVDQQGYEQYFGPGTRLTVT.

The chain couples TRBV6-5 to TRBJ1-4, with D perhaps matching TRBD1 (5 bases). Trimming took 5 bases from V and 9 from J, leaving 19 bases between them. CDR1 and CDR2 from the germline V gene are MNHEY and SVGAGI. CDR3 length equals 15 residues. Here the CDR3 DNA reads TGTGCCAGCAGTACGATGGACGGGGGAATGAAAAAACTGTTTTTT. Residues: CASSTMDGGMKKLFF.

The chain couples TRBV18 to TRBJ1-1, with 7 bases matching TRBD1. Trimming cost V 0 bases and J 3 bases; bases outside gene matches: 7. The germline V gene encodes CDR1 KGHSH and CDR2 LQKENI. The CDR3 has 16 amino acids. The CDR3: CASSPPGRGIDTEAFF. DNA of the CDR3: TGTGCCAGCTCACCACCAGGCAGGGGGATCGACACTGAAGCTTTCTTT.

In nucleotides, the CDR3 is TGCGCCAGCAGCTCGGGACAGGGGGCAGAATATGGCTACACCTTC. Encoded protein: CASSSGQGAEYGYTF. The J gene is TRBJ1-2, the V gene TRBV5-1; 12 bases agree with TRBD1. The CDR3 loop spans 15 amino acids. V lost 3 bases and J lost 5; bases outside the gene matches: 5. Germline CDR1 reads SGHRS; CDR2 reads YFSETQ.

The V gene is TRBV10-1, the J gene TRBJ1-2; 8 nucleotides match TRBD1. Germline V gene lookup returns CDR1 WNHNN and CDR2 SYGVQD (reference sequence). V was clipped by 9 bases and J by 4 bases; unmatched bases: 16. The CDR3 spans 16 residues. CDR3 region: CARYPGQVFRPYGYTF. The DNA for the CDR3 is TGCGCCAGATATCCGGGACAGGTGTTCCGTCCCTATGGCTACACCTTC.